This TCR beta chain was sequenced during a study of response to subunit inactivated influenza vaccine (dated by TCRdb to between 2018 and 2020). For the wider study: Deep quantitative T cell receptor repertoire profiling was used in the study to track responses to a trivalent subunit inactivated influenza vaccine. General conclusions and limits of the study: It was suggested by the authors that each seasonal influenza vaccination may recruit only a limited number of new T cells.

The time point label here, explained by the study, means: more than 40 days after influenza vaccine administration. Library method: RT-PCR. For sequencing, an Illumina HiSeq 2500 was employed. TCRdb applied fastp at Q25 and MiXCR to the public reads, then kept only in-frame beta chains. Every entry covers one CDR3 protein and lists the most common genes and DNA from its rows. The sample table shows approximately 480,000 distinct CDR3 sequences, and about 10% are seen once. The ten largest account for approximately 12% of the sample. Regarding this clonotype: No cognate antigen has been identified for it. The input lacks base qualities; no much larger clone sits a single base away.

The sequence was obtained from a middle-aged man who received an inactivated influenza vaccine. Donor details come from another sample of the same person, matched by shared clones. Sequences were derived from PBMCs from blood, sampled 40 to 50 days after vaccination.

The bases are TGTGCCAGCACCGATAGCGGGAGGGCCCCCGTGGAGCTGTTTTTT. The translation is CASTDSGRAPVELFF. Recombination connected TRBV7-8 to TRBJ2-2; 11 middle bases align to TRBD2. Sequences SGHVS (CDR1) and FQNEAQ (CDR2) are obtained from the germline V gene. CDR3 length: 15 amino acids, cysteine to phenylalanine. The retained sequence is limited to the CDR3, 45 bases, with the frame set at the first base. V ends up 7 bases short and J 10 bases short, with an unmatched junction base count of 11.